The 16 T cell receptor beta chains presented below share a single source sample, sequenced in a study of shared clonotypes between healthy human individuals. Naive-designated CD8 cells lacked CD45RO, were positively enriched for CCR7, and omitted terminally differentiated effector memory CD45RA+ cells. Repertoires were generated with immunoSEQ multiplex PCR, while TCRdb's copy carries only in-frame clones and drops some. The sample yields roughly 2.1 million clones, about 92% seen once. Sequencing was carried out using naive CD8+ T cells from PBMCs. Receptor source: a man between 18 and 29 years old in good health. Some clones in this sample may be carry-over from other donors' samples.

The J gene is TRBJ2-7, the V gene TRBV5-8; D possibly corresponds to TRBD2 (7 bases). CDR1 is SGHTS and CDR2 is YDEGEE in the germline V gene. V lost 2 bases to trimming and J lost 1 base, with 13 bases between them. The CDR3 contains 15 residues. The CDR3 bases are TGTGCCAGCAGCTTTTCGGGGGGCCTGTCCTACGAGCAGTACTTC. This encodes CASSFSGGLSYEQYF.

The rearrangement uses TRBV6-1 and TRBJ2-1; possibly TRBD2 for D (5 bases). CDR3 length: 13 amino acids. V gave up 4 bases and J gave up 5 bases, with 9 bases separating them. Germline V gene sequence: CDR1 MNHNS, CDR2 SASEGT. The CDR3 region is CASSGVSDNEQFF. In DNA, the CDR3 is TGTGCCAGCAGTGGCGTTAGCGACAATGAGCAGTTCTTC.

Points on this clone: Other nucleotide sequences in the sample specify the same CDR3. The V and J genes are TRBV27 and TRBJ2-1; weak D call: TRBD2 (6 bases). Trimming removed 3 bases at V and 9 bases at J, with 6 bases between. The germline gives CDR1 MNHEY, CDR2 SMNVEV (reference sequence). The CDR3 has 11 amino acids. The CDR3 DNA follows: TGTGCCAGCAGTTTTAGCGGTGAGCAGTTCTTC. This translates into CASSFSGEQFF.

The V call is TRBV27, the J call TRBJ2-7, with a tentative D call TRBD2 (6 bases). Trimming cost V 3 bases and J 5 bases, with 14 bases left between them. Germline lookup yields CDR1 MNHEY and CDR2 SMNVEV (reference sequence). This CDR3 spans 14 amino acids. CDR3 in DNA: TGTGCCAGCAGTTTGAATCTAGCGCTTCACGAGCAGTACTTC. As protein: CASSLNLALHEQYF.

The CDR3 DNA reads TGTGCCTGGAATGCGGACCTCCTGACGGTAGCCAAAAACATTCAGTACTTC. Translated: CAWNADLLTVAKNIQYF. V is TRBV30 and J is TRBJ2-4; D remains unclear. This CDR3 has 17 amino acids. Germline V lookup: CDR1 GTSNPN, CDR2 SVGIG (reference sequence). Trimming took off 4 bases at V and 0 bases at J, with 19 bases between the two ends.

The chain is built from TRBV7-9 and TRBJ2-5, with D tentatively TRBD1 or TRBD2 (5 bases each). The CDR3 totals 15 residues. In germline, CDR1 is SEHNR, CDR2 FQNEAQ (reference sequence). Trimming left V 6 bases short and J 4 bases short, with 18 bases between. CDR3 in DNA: TGTGCCAGCAGTTCCGAGGGGATGGTTGGAGAGACCCAGTACTTC. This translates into CASSSEGMVGETQYF.

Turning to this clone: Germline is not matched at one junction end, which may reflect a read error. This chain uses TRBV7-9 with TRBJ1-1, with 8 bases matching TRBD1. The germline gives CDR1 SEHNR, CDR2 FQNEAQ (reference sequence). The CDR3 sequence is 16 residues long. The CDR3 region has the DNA TGTGCCAGCAGCCCTATCAGGGGGCGCCTGAAGACTGAAGCTTTCTTT. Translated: CASSPIRGRLKTEAFF.

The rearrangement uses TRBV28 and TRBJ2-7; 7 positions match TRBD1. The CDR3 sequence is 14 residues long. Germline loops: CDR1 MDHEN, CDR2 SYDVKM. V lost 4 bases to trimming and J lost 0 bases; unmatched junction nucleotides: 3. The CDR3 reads CASSYGQDSYEQYF. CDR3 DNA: TGTGCCAGCAGTTACGGACAGGACTCCTACGAGCAGTACTTC.

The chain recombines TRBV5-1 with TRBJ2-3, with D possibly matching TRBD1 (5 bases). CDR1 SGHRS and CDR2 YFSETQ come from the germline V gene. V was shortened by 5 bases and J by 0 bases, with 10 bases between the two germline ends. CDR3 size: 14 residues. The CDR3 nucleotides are TGCGCCAGCAGTCATCAGGGAAGCACAGATACGCAGTATTTT. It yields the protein CASSHQGSTDTQYF.

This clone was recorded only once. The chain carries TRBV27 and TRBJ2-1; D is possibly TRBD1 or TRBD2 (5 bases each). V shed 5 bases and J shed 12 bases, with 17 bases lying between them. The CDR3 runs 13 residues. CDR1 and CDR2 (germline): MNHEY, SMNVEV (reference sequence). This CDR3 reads CASSLGLGAGQFF. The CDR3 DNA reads TGTGCCAGCAGTCTCGGACTCGGGGCGGGGCAGTTCTTC.

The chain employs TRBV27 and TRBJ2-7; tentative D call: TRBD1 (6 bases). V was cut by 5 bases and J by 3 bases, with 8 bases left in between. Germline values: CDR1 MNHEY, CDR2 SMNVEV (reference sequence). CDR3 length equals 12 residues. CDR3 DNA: TGTGCCAGCAGTGAACAGGGCTACGAGCAGTACTTC. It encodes CASSEQGYEQYF.

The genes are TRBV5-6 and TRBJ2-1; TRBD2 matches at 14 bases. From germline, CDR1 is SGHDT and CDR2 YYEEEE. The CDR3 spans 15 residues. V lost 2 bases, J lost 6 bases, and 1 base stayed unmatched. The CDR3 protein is CASSFGTSGSNEQFF. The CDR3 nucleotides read TGTGCCAGCAGCTTCGGGACTAGCGGGAGCAATGAGCAGTTCTTC. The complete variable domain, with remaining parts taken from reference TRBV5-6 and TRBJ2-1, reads DAGVTQSPTHLIKTRGQQVTLRCSPKSGHDTVSWYQQALGQGPQFIFQYYEEEERQRGNFPDRFSGHQFPNYSSELNVNALLLGDSALYLCASSFGTSGSNEQFFGPGTRLTVL.

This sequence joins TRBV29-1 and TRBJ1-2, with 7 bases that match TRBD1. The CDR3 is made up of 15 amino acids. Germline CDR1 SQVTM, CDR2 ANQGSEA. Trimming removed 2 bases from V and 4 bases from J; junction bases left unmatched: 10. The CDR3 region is CSVEIRGRVGYGYTF. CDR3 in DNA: TGCAGCGTTGAAATCAGGGGGAGGGTGGGCTATGGCTACACCTTC.

This chain's CDR3 is CASSDVRMATNEKLFF. The CDR3 DNA sequence: TGCGCCAGCAGTGATGTACGTATGGCAACTAATGAAAAACTGTTTTTT. The chain is built from TRBV10-2 and TRBJ1-4; D remains unclear. With 3 bases removed from V and 0 bases from J, the gap between germline ends came to 11 bases. Germline V gene lookup returns CDR1 WSHSY and CDR2 SAAADI. This CDR3 spans 16 amino acids.

As DNA, the CDR3 is TGTGCCAGCAGCTACCTAACTGCAGTTCTCGACGACGAGCAGTACTTC. It specifies CASSYLTAVLDDEQYF. The chain links TRBV5-6 to TRBJ2-7; D uncertain. The germline V gene encodes CDR1 SGHDT and CDR2 YYEEEE. There are 16 residues in the CDR3. The V and J ends lost 3 bases and 5 bases respectively, with 21 bases between them.

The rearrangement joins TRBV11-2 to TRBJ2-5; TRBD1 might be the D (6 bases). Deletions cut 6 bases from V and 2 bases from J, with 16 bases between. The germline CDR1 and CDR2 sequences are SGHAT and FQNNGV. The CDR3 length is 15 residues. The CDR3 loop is CASRSSGQLQETQYF. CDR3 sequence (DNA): TGTGCCAGCAGGTCTTCCGGACAGTTACAAGAGACCCAGTACTTC.